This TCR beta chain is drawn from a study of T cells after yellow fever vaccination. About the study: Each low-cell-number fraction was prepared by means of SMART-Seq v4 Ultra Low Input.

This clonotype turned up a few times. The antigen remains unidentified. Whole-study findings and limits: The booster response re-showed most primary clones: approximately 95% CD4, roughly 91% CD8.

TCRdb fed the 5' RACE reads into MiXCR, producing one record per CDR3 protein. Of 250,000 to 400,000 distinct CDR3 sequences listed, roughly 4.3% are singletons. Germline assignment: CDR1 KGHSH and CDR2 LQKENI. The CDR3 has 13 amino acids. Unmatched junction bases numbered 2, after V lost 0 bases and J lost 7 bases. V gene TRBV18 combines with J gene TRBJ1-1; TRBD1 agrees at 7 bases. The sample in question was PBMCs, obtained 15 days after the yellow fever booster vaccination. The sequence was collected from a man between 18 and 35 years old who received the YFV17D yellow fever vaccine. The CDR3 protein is CASSPPDRDEAFF. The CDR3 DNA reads TGTGCCAGCTCACCACCAGACAGGGATGAAGCTTTCTTT.